What follows is one TCR beta chain and its context. No antigen is known for it. Within one base of it there is no much larger clone, and no base qualities were kept. The donors were healthy, HIV-negative adults with no recently reported acute infections or vaccinations. Every donor was a Caucasian adult residing in Nashville, Tennessee, USA. Magnetic negative selection was used to enrich CD4+ T cells, after which naive cells were positively selected on CD45RA and the negative fraction became the memory subset. Blood was obtained by leukapheresis, after which PBMCs were separated by Ficoll-Histopaque density gradient centrifugation and cryopreserved in liquid nitrogen vapor phase. Analytical flow cytometry was used to check the purity and quantity of every magnetically sorted T cell population. From each sorted fraction, genomic DNA was isolated and quantified by UV absorbance on a Nanodrop 2000c.

The sample is drawn from a study of shared clonotypes between healthy human individuals (dated by TCRdb to about 2020). About the investigation overall: A couple of women and a few men aged 18 to 49 years were included in the cohort. Per donor, three plates each were used for CD4 naive and CD4 memory, two for CD8 naive, and one for CD8 memory. To increase sequencing depth and limit assay-specific biases, TCR repertoire library preparation and sequencing were carried out by different laboratories using diverse techniques. Each donor's leukapheresis produced roughly between roughly 0.85 and 10 billion PBMCs. To estimate repertoire size and how much clonotype sharing occurs between individuals, the study deeply sequenced the blood TCR repertoires of roughly 5 healthy adults. Results the study describes overall, beyond this receptor: Based on pairwise subsampling, the degree of clonotype sharing among donors was expected to be affected by sequencing depth. The genetic and exposure-history diversity represented was limited by the small number of donors. Sampling was limited to blood, and TCR repertoires in tissue likely differ from TCR repertoires in blood. Across four donors, approximately 4.9% of naive CD4, 3.5% of naive CD8, 2.3% of memory CD4, and approximately 0.4% of memory CD8 clonotypes were shared. Compared with non-shared clonotypes, clonotypes shared by all four sorted-subset donors had higher generation probabilities. Incomplete sequencing was indicated by rarefaction of sorted-subset datasets, despite the large sequencing depth. Larger estimated clonotype richness was generally found for naive subsets than for memory subsets.

Deletion took 4 bases off V and 0 bases off J, with a span of 17 bases between the germline ends. The CDR3, cysteine through phenylalanine, is 17 amino acids long. The CDR3 DNA has 51 bases and is translated from base 1. The germline V gene encodes CDR1 SGHDT and CDR2 YYEEEE. Using the deep immunoSEQ assay, multiplex PCR amplified TCR CDR3 regions from genomic DNA. Genomic DNA extracted from each cell subset was distributed evenly over all wells of several immunoSEQ 96-well plates, and each plate served as one replicate. For sorted subsets, each replicate PCR was loaded with approximately 200 ng genomic DNA, equivalent to 30,000 or so T cell genomes. The purified libraries were quantified using a Qubit 3.0 fluorometer, sized with a Bioanalyzer 2100, and then quantified again using the KAPA Library Quantification kit. Each immunoSEQ 96-well plate was sequenced on its own single-read 150-cycle Illumina NextSeq 550 flow cell. Turning to the authors' computational methods: Because the immunoSEQ output included only junctional sequences and no quality scores, the filtering could not be the same as the filtering used for full-length reads. To assign V/J genes and CDR3, sequences were annotated using PyIR, a Python wrapper for IgBLAST v1.9, with IMGT germline references. Reads were removed for weak V/J assignments (E-value above 1e-6), missing CDR3, stop codons, out-of-frame junctions, or ambiguous translated residues. V3J clonotypes were defined by identical inferred V gene, J gene, and CDR3 amino acid sequence. To compute the percentage overlap between repertoires, the number of shared unique clonotypes was divided by the size of the smaller repertoire. Repertoire richness was assessed with RTK rarefaction, the Chao1 estimator, and Recon v2.1 estimates of unobserved clonotypes. For all TCRbeta clonotypes obtained by the gDNA method from several donors, generation probabilities were computed with OLGA. The table comes from immuneACCESS by way of TCRdb, which keeps in-frame sequences with V and J called. Part of the clones is missing from these tables; in studies checked, under half for an unresolved V gene and the rest for unknown reasons. The V and J calls and clone size come from that table; D and trimming were worked out from the DNA. The table for this sample lists about 1 million clones; about 77% of them were counted only once. The ten top clones hold roughly 1.5% of the sample.

The specimen sequenced was memory CD4+ T cells sorted from blood. Reading the label with the study, this specimen's cell subset or site is: CD45RA-negative fraction. This sequence originates from a man in his late teens or twenties in good health. The chain joins TRBV5-6 to TRBJ1-3; TRBD1 is perhaps the D gene, given 5 matching bases. The nucleotide sequence reads TGTGCCAGCAGCCCAGGGACCAAGGGCACCTCTGGAAACACCATATATTTT. It translates to CASSPGTKGTSGNTIYF.